These 22 T cell receptor beta chains came from one sample sequenced in a study of blood T cell repertoires in COVID-19. Some clones are missing from TCRdb's copy, which holds only in-frame ones; the method was immunoSEQ multiplex PCR. The data contain fewer than 130,000 clones, over 65% of them singletons. Sequences were obtained from peripheral blood. The receptor source for this set is a woman of 80 years or more with acute or convalescent COVID-19.

The sample holds one count of this clone. This rearrangement joins TRBV11-2 to TRBJ2-7; tentatively, D is TRBD2 (5 bases). CDR1 is SGHAT, CDR2 FQNNGV, per germline. V gave up 5 bases and J gave up 3 bases, with 23 bases separating them. CDR3 size: 17 residues. This CDR3 is CASSPRVGEQDFYEQYF. In DNA form, the CDR3 reads TGTGCCAGCAGCCCCCGGGTCGGGGAACAAGACTTCTACGAGCAGTACTTC.

This sequence joins TRBV18 and TRBJ1-1, with 7 positions matching TRBD1. The germline gives CDR1 KGHSH, CDR2 LQKENI. V shed 0 bases, J shed 5 bases, and the junction held 9 bases outside the gene matches. The CDR3 is 16 residues long. In DNA form, the CDR3 reads TGTGCCAGCTCACCACCGGACAGGCCAACGAGGACTGAAGCTTTCTTT. It is translated as CASSPPDRPTRTEAFF.

Details on this clone: The junction departs from the called germline gene at one end, perhaps through a read error. The same CDR3 also results from other DNA sequences found in this sample. The rearrangement joins TRBV6-1 to TRBJ1-5, with D possibly matching TRBD1 (6 bases). In germline, CDR1 is MNHNS, CDR2 SASEGT. The CDR3 is 15 residues long. The CDR3 DNA follows: TGTGCTAGCAGTGACAGGCAGGGGTGGGATCAGCCCCAGCATTTT. It specifies CASSDRQGWDQPQHF.

The CDR3, as DNA: TGTGCCAGCAGTTCCACTAGCGGGATTAAAAATGAGCAGTTCTTC. Translating it yields CASSSTSGIKNEQFF. J is TRBJ2-1 and V is TRBV6-5; 10 nucleotides align to TRBD2. Germline loops: CDR1 MNHEY, CDR2 SVGAGI. J was trimmed by 7 bases and V by 4 bases; bases with no gene match: 7. The CDR3 totals 15 residues.

This clone has only one observation. The chain employs TRBV7-2 and TRBJ2-7; TRBD2 agrees at 7 bases. This CDR3 comprises 13 residues. V lost 1 base and J lost 6; bases outside the gene matches: 3. The germline V gene encodes CDR1 SGHTA and CDR2 FQGNSA. DNA for the CDR3: TGTGCCAGCAGCTTAGGGGGGGGGTTCGAGCAGTACTTC. Residues: CASSLGGGFEQYF.

The V and J genes are TRBV4-3 and TRBJ1-4; the match to TRBD1 covers 9 bases. The CDR3 contains 15 residues. Germline CDR1 LGHNA, CDR2 YSLEER. Trimming removed 1 base from V and 4 bases from J; junction bases left unmatched: 1. In nucleotides, the CDR3 is TGCGCCAGCAGCCAAGGACAGGGGGGTAATGAAAAACTGTTTTTT. Translation: CASSQGQGGNEKLFF.

This chain connects TRBV15 to TRBJ2-7, with TRBD2 matching over 14 bases. The trim removed 8 bases at V and 6 bases at J, leaving 3 bases unmatched. This CDR3 is 13 amino acids long. Germline V gene lookup returns CDR1 LNHNV and CDR2 YYDKDF (reference sequence). The DNA for the CDR3 is TGTGCCACCGGGACTAGCGGGAGATTCGAGCAGTACTTC. It is translated as CATGTSGRFEQYF.

The rearrangement joins TRBV28 to TRBJ2-7, with TRBD1 matching 7 bases. Germline CDR1 MDHEN, CDR2 SYDVKM. The CDR3 is made up of 14 amino acids. With 6 bases clipped from V and 4 bases from J, the junction kept 9 bases outside the gene matches. The DNA of the CDR3 is TGTGCCAGCAGGACCGGGACAGATACTTACGAGCAGTACTTC. Translating it yields CASRTGTDTYEQYF.

The chain recombines TRBV29-1 with TRBJ1-2; D gene unclear. Trimming stripped 3 bases from V and 5 bases from J, with 10 bases between. CDR3 length: 12 amino acids. Germline V gives CDR1 SQVTM, CDR2 ANQGSEA. CDR3 sequence: CSVDREKYGYTF. The CDR3 DNA reads as TGCAGCGTTGATAGGGAGAAATATGGCTACACCTTC.

J is TRBJ1-2 and V is TRBV5-6, with D possibly TRBD1 on 6 matching bases. V was clipped by 3 bases and J by 2 bases, with 17 bases between them. CDR1 is SGHDT, CDR2 YYEEEE, per germline. There are 16 residues in the CDR3. CDR3 amino acids: CASSWPPTGTNYGYTF. CDR3 DNA: TGTGCCAGCAGCTGGCCCCCGACAGGAACAAACTATGGCTACACCTTC. Based on the CDR3 plus reference TRBV5-6 and TRBJ1-2, the full variable domain is DAGVTQSPTHLIKTRGQQVTLRCSPKSGHDTVSWYQQALGQGPQFIFQYYEEEERQRGNFPDRFSGHQFPNYSSELNVNALLLGDSALYLCASSWPPTGTNYGYTFGSGTRLTVV.

This clone was seen only once. The chain links TRBV28 to TRBJ1-1; tentatively, D is TRBD1 (5 bases). With 6 bases removed from V and 2 bases from J, the gap between germline ends came to 13 bases. The germline V gene encodes CDR1 MDHEN and CDR2 SYDVKM. The CDR3 extends over 14 amino acids. The CDR3 nucleotides read TGTGCCAGCAGACCTCTTCAGGGCAACACTGAAGCTTTCTTT. Amino acid sequence: CASRPLQGNTEAFF.

The chain couples TRBV4-1 to TRBJ2-5; tentatively, D is TRBD2 (6 bases). Germline assignment: CDR1 MGHRA and CDR2 YSYEKL. V gave up 2 bases and J gave up 0 bases, with 13 bases separating them. The CDR3 runs 16 residues. The CDR3 sequence: CASSQNVGLYQETQYF. In DNA, the CDR3 is TGCGCCAGCAGCCAAAACGTGGGACTGTACCAAGAGACCCAGTACTTC.

The gene calls are TRBV2 and TRBJ1-1; 10 nucleotides line up with TRBD1. Germline CDR1 and CDR2: SNHLY and FYNNEI. The CDR3 covers 15 residues. After removal of 8 bases from V and 2 bases from J, the junction contained 8 bases not matched to a gene. The CDR3 DNA reads TGTGCCAGCCAGACAGGGGGCAGGTCCAACACTGAAGCTTTCTTT. Protein sequence: CASQTGGRSNTEAFF.

CDR3 protein: CASSTDSLNQPQHF. CDR3 nucleotides: TGTGCCAGTAGTACGGACAGTCTGAATCAGCCCCAGCATTTT. The chain is built from TRBV19 and TRBJ1-5; D may be TRBD1 (6 bases). This CDR3 comprises 14 residues. The V end was cut by 4 bases, the J end by 4 bases, with 11 bases between. The germline V gene has CDR1 LNHDA and CDR2 SQIVND (reference sequence).

This clone was recorded a few times. This chain uses TRBV3-1 (or the pseudogene TRBV3-2) with TRBJ2-1; D perhaps matches TRBD1 (6 bases). This CDR3 comprises 12 residues. V lost 3 bases to trimming and J lost 9 bases, with 9 bases between them. Germline V gene sequence: CDR1 LGHDT, CDR2 YNNKEL (reference sequence). In nucleotides, the CDR3 is TGTGCCAGCAGCCAGACAGGTGGTGAGCAGTTCTTC. Its protein is CASSQTGGEQFF.

J is TRBJ2-3 and V is TRBV4-2, with a tentative D call TRBD2 (6 bases). Trimming removed 0 bases from V and 7 bases from J, with 14 bases in between. CDR3 size: 15 residues. Germline-derived CDR1 and CDR2 are LGHNA and YNFKEQ. DNA of the CDR3: TGTGCCAGCAGCCAAGATAGGGGACTTTCCAATACGCAGTATTTT. Amino acids: CASSQDRGLSNTQYF.

The rearrangement links TRBV10-2 to TRBJ2-6, with 8 nucleotides matching TRBD1. This CDR3 contains 17 residues. Germline assignment: CDR1 WSHSY and CDR2 SAAADI. Trimming at V came to 6 bases and at J to 3 bases, leaving 10 bases not matched to a gene. The CDR3 spells CASSLDQGAGGANVLTF. CDR3 nucleotides: TGCGCCAGCAGCCTTGACCAGGGGGCGGGTGGGGCCAACGTCCTGACTTTC.

The chain links TRBV5-1 to TRBJ2-5, with 7 nucleotides matching TRBD1. This CDR3 contains 15 residues. V dropped 5 bases and J dropped 2; count of bases not matched to a gene: 9. Germline-derived CDR1 and CDR2 are SGHRS and YFSETQ. The CDR3 DNA follows: TGCGCCAGCAGTGGGGACCGGGACAGACAAGAGACCCAGTACTTC. It yields the protein CASSGDRDRQETQYF.

The V gene is TRBV6-2 or TRBV6-3, the J gene TRBJ2-1, with 7 positions matching TRBD1. The V gene's germline CDR1 is MNHEY and CDR2 SVGEGT. This CDR3 is 16 amino acids long. Germline trimming cut 5 bases from V and 5 bases from J; bases unmatched to any gene: 12. In DNA form, the CDR3 reads TGTGCCAGCAGTCAACGTGTAGGGGGCCTAAACAATGAGCAGTTCTTC. Protein: CASSQRVGGLNNEQFF.

The V call is TRBV28, the J call TRBJ2-7; 11 nucleotides align to TRBD1. CDR3 length: 16 residues. Trimming took 2 bases from V and 5 from J; bases not matched to a gene: 8. In germline, CDR1 is MDHEN, CDR2 SYDVKM. Written as DNA, the CDR3 is TGTGCCAGCAGTTTAACAGTAGGGACAGGGGGGCACGAGCAGTACTTC. The encoded protein is CASSLTVGTGGHEQYF.

This clone came up once. The V call is TRBV6-1, the J call TRBJ2-7; perhaps TRBD2 as D (5 bases). Trimming left V 6 bases short and J 7 bases short, with 13 bases between. The CDR3 runs to 12 residues. Germline values: CDR1 MNHNS, CDR2 SASEGT. CDR3 nucleotide sequence: TGTGCCAGCAGCCCTACTAGTTTTGAGCAGTACTTC. It encodes CASSPTSFEQYF.

This clone has only one observation. The chain carries TRBV11-2 and TRBJ1-1; 8 bases agree with TRBD1. The CDR3 has 13 amino acids. V was clipped by 5 bases and J by 11 bases; unmatched bases: 10. CDR1 and CDR2 from the germline V gene are SGHAT and FQNNGV. CDR3 region: CASSLDRARFAFF. The CDR3 coding sequence is TGTGCCAGCAGCCTGGACAGGGCCAGGTTCGCTTTCTTT.